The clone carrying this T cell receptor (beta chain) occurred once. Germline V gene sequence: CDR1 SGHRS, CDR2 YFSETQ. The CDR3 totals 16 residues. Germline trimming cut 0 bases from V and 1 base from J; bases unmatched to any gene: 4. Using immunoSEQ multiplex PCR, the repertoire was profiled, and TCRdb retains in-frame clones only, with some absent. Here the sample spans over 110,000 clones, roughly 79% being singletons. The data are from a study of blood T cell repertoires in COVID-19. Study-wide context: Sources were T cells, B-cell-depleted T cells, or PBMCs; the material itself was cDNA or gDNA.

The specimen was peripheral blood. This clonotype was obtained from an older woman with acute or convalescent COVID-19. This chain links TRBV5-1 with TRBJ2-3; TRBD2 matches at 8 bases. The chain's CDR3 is CASSLGLAWGTDTQYF. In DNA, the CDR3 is TGCGCCAGCAGCTTGGGACTAGCGTGGGGCACAGATACGCAGTATTTT.